A selection of T cell receptor beta chains follows, all from one sample in a study of T cell responses to AZD1222 COVID-19 vaccine. Profiled with immunoSEQ multiplex PCR; TCRdb holds only in-frame clones, not every one. The sample consists of approximately 150,000 clones, more than 85% of them appearing once. The sequences come from peripheral blood, collected on day 0 of AZD1222 vaccination. Receptors were obtained from an adult in good health. CDR3s include the opening cysteine and the closing phenylalanine or tryptophan. The order of the fields is V gene, clone size, J gene, D gene, CDR3 DNA, CDR3 protein. The D gene is left open where the match is weak. The size of a clone is reported for some rows only, either as once, few or many, or as a class for expanded clones.

v_gene: TRBV27
abundance: NA
j_gene: TRBJ2-7
d_gene: TRBD2
CDR3nt: TGTGCCAGCAGGGGCGGACTAGCGGGAAGCTACGAGCAGTACTTC
CDR3aa: CASRGGLAGSYEQYF

v_gene: TRBV5-6
abundance: NA
j_gene: TRBJ2-1
d_gene: NA
CDR3nt: TGTGCCAGCAGCTTGGGACAGAGCTATGAGCAGTTCTTC
CDR3aa: CASSLGQSYEQFF

v_gene: TRBV6-5
abundance: NA
j_gene: TRBJ2-3
d_gene: NA
CDR3nt: TGTGCCAGCAGTTACTCGGGCGGGCCTATCACAGATACGCAGTATTTT
CDR3aa: CASSYSGGPITDTQYF

v_gene: TRBV20-1
abundance: NA
j_gene: TRBJ2-5
d_gene: TRBD2
CDR3nt: TGCAGTGCTAGTAACGGACTAGCGGGAGGGCCATTCAGGGAGACCCAGTACTTC
CDR3aa: CSASNGLAGGPFRETQYF

v_gene: TRBV28
abundance: NA
j_gene: TRBJ1-5
d_gene: NA
CDR3nt: TGTGCCAGCAGTTTAGGGCAGCCCCAGCATTTT
CDR3aa: CASSLGQPQHF

v_gene: TRBV6-5
abundance: NA
j_gene: TRBJ1-1
d_gene: TRBD1
CDR3nt: TGTGCCAGCAGTTACAGGTTCGAGGGGGCCGCTGAAGCTTTCTTT
CDR3aa: CASSYRFEGAAEAFF

v_gene: TRBV7-2
abundance: NA
j_gene: TRBJ2-7
d_gene: NA
CDR3nt: TGTGCCAGCAGCGTGGGGGGGGCCGTATACGAGCAGTACTTC
CDR3aa: CASSVGGAVYEQYF

v_gene: TRBV6-5
abundance: NA
j_gene: TRBJ1-1
d_gene: NA
CDR3nt: TGTGCCAGCAGTTTCCCTCTCTCGGGTGAAGCTTTCTTT
CDR3aa: CASSFPLSGEAFF

v_gene: TRBV6-5
abundance: NA
j_gene: TRBJ2-5
d_gene: TRBD1
CDR3nt: TGTGCCAGCAGTTACACTTCCGGGACAGGGCAAGAGACCCAGTACTTC
CDR3aa: CASSYTSGTGQETQYF

v_gene: TRBV11-3
abundance: NA
j_gene: TRBJ2-1
d_gene: NA
CDR3nt: TGTGCCAGCAGCTTAGATCGGGGGTACAATGAGCAGTTCTTC
CDR3aa: CASSLDRGYNEQFF

v_gene: TRBV7-2
abundance: NA
j_gene: TRBJ2-3
d_gene: NA
CDR3nt: TGTGCCAGCAGCTTCCCCCCGTTCACAGATACGCAGTATTTT
CDR3aa: CASSFPPFTDTQYF

v_gene: TRBV6-2/TRBV6-3
abundance: once
j_gene: TRBJ2-7
d_gene: NA
CDR3nt: TGTGCCAGCAGTTCCGCGATCAGAGCTGGAGGGCAGTACTTC
CDR3aa: CASSSAIRAGGQYF

v_gene: TRBV5-1
abundance: NA
j_gene: TRBJ2-2
d_gene: NA
CDR3nt: TGCGCCAGCAGCTTGTTTGGGGGAACCGGGGAGCTGTTTTTT
CDR3aa: CASSLFGGTGELFF

v_gene: TRBV18
abundance: NA
j_gene: TRBJ2-7
d_gene: TRBD1
CDR3nt: TGTGCCAGCTCACCAGTGACCGGGACAGGATCCTACGAGCAGTACTTC
CDR3aa: CASSPVTGTGSYEQYF

v_gene: TRBV18
abundance: NA
j_gene: TRBJ2-1
d_gene: NA
CDR3nt: TGTGCCAGCTCACCGCCCCGGATCAATGAGCAGTTCTTC
CDR3aa: CASSPPRINEQFF

v_gene: TRBV6-5
abundance: NA
j_gene: TRBJ2-3
d_gene: NA
CDR3nt: TGTGCCAGCAGTATACAGGGAACAGATACGCAGTATTTT
CDR3aa: CASSIQGTDTQYF

v_gene: TRBV9
abundance: NA
j_gene: TRBJ1-3
d_gene: TRBD1
CDR3nt: TGTGCCAGCAGCGCGACCCCACAGGGGGCGTCGGGAAACACCATATATTTT
CDR3aa: CASSATPQGASGNTIYF